The rows below give T cell receptor beta chains drawn from one sample of a study of blood T cell repertoires in COVID-19. Data came from immunoSEQ multiplex PCR; TCRdb stores just in-frame clones and leaves some out. The sample has roughly 58,000 clones; roughly 76% are singletons. Material for sequencing was peripheral blood. The receptors were gathered from a man aged 45-65 years with active or convalescent COVID-19. CDR3s include the opening cysteine and the closing phenylalanine or tryptophan. The D gene is left open where the match is weak. The size entry is marked missing in some rows and otherwise reads once, few, many or a size class.

cdr3_aa: CASSTYGTSSYNEQFF
cdr3_nt: TGTGCCAGCAGCACATACGGGACTAGCTCCTACAATGAGCAGTTCTTC
v_call: TRBV5-6
clone_size: .
j_call: TRBJ2-1
d_call: TRBD2

cdr3_aa: CASSLRPGQGSEAFF
cdr3_nt: TGTGCCAGCAGCTTAAGGCCGGGACAGGGAAGTGAAGCTTTCTTT
v_call: TRBV11-2
clone_size: .
j_call: TRBJ1-1
d_call: TRBD1

cdr3_aa: CASSVRGQETQYF
cdr3_nt: TGTGCCAGCAGCGTAAGGGGGCAAGAGACCCAGTACTTC
v_call: TRBV7-9
clone_size: .
j_call: TRBJ2-5
d_call: .

cdr3_aa: CASSVGSTTSTDTQYF
cdr3_nt: TGTGCCAGCAGCGTCGGGAGTACGACTAGCACAGATACGCAGTATTTT
v_call: TRBV9
clone_size: many
j_call: TRBJ2-3
d_call: .

cdr3_aa: CSVTSQGQPQHF
cdr3_nt: TGCAGCGTTACCTCTCAGGGACAGCCCCAGCATTTT
v_call: TRBV29-1
clone_size: .
j_call: TRBJ1-5
d_call: .

cdr3_aa: CASSLSGRGETQYF
cdr3_nt: TGTGCCAGTAGTCTTAGCGGGAGGGGAGAGACCCAGTACTTC
v_call: TRBV19
clone_size: .
j_call: TRBJ2-5
d_call: TRBD2

cdr3_aa: CASSLLGLAGANEQFF
cdr3_nt: TGTGCCAGCAGCTTACTGGGACTAGCGGGAGCCAATGAGCAGTTCTTC
v_call: TRBV7-2
clone_size: .
j_call: TRBJ2-1
d_call: TRBD2

cdr3_aa: CASSRWGTLSYEQYF
cdr3_nt: TGTGCCAGCAGCCGTTGGGGGACTTTGTCCTACGAGCAGTACTTC
v_call: TRBV5-6
clone_size: few
j_call: TRBJ2-7
d_call: .

cdr3_aa: CASSYQYNEQFF
cdr3_nt: TGTGCCAGCAGTTATCAGTACAATGAGCAGTTCTTC
v_call: TRBV28
clone_size: .
j_call: TRBJ2-1
d_call: .

cdr3_aa: CASSKTRQETQYF
cdr3_nt: TGTGCCAGCAGCAAAACCAGACAAGAGACCCAGTACTTC
v_call: TRBV7-8
clone_size: .
j_call: TRBJ2-5
d_call: .

cdr3_aa: CASNQGYSNQPQHF
cdr3_nt: TGTGCCAGTAACCAGGGTTATAGCAATCAGCCCCAGCATTTT
v_call: TRBV19
clone_size: few
j_call: TRBJ1-5
d_call: .

cdr3_aa: CASSSSPGTGNNYGYTF
cdr3_nt: TGTGCCAGCAGCTCCTCCCCAGGGACAGGGAACAACTATGGCTACACCTTC
v_call: TRBV9
clone_size: .
j_call: TRBJ1-2
d_call: TRBD1

cdr3_aa: CASSPKGSTEAFF
cdr3_nt: TGTGCCAGCAGCCCAAAAGGGAGCACTGAAGCTTTCTTT
v_call: TRBV7-9
clone_size: .
j_call: TRBJ1-1
d_call: .

cdr3_aa: CASSLDGQGAGELFF
cdr3_nt: TGCGCCAGCAGCTTGGATGGACAAGGGGCCGGGGAGCTGTTTTTT
v_call: TRBV5-1
clone_size: once
j_call: TRBJ2-2
d_call: .

cdr3_aa: CASSYLQGASAEQYF
cdr3_nt: TGTGCCAGCAGCTACCTACAGGGGGCGTCCGCCGAGCAGTACTTC
v_call: TRBV5-6
clone_size: .
j_call: TRBJ2-7
d_call: TRBD1

cdr3_aa: CASSRSYNEQFF
cdr3_nt: TGTGCCAGCAGTCGCTCCTACAATGAGCAGTTCTTC
v_call: TRBV27
clone_size: .
j_call: TRBJ2-1
d_call: .